This is a list of T cell receptor beta chains from one sample in a study of CD8+ T cells in alopecia areata. The data were produced by immunoSEQ multiplex PCR, yet TCRdb's version contains in-frame clones alone and is incomplete. Among around 180,000 clones listed, roughly 60% were seen once. This material consisted of CD4+ T cells sorted from blood, taken at week 24, from a patient treated with tofacitinib. The origin of the receptors is a human donor with alopecia areata. Both conserved end residues are part of each CDR3. D genes are given only for firm matches. Clone size is stated in some rows and not others, as once, few, many or a class when expanded.

d_gene: -; v_gene: TRBV29-1; abundance: -; j_gene: TRBJ2-2; CDR3nt: TGCAGCGTTGCGGGACAACCTAACACCGGGGAGCTGTTTTTT; CDR3aa: CSVAGQPNTGELFF
d_gene: TRBD1; v_gene: TRBV4-3; abundance: -; j_gene: TRBJ1-2; CDR3nt: TGCGCCAGCAGCAGTGGACAGGGGAACTATGGCTACACCTTC; CDR3aa: CASSSGQGNYGYTF
d_gene: -; v_gene: TRBV29-1; abundance: few; j_gene: TRBJ1-1; CDR3nt: TGCAGCGCGCGAGAATTGAACACTGAAGCTTTCTTT; CDR3aa: CSARELNTEAFF
d_gene: -; v_gene: TRBV5-6; abundance: -; j_gene: TRBJ1-1; CDR3nt: TGTGCCAGCAGCTCCTCGACCTCTGAAGCTTTCTTT; CDR3aa: CASSSSTSEAFF
d_gene: -; v_gene: TRBV29-1; abundance: -; j_gene: TRBJ1-2; CDR3nt: TGCAGCGTTGCCGCGACCATCTATGGCTACACCTTC; CDR3aa: CSVAATIYGYTF
d_gene: TRBD2; v_gene: TRBV29-1; abundance: few; j_gene: TRBJ2-3; CDR3nt: TGCAGCGTTGAACCGGGGACTAGCGTTTGGAACACAGATACGCAGTATTTT; CDR3aa: CSVEPGTSVWNTDTQYF
d_gene: -; v_gene: TRBV4-3; abundance: -; j_gene: TRBJ1-2; CDR3nt: TGCGCCAGCAGCCAAGACGTCGACCGTTCGGGCGGCTACACCTTC; CDR3aa: CASSQDVDRSGGYTF
d_gene: -; v_gene: TRBV2; abundance: -; j_gene: TRBJ2-4; CDR3nt: TGTGCCAGCAGTGAATTACGGGGGCTAGCCAAAAACATTCAGTACTTC; CDR3aa: CASSELRGLAKNIQYF
d_gene: -; v_gene: TRBV30; abundance: few; j_gene: TRBJ1-1; CDR3nt: TGTGCCTGGAGGGGATTGAACACTGAAGCTTTCTTT; CDR3aa: CAWRGLNTEAFF
d_gene: TRBD1; v_gene: TRBV6-5; abundance: -; j_gene: TRBJ1-2; CDR3nt: TGTGCCAGCGGGACAGGGATTCCCCTTTATGGCTACACCTTC; CDR3aa: CASGTGIPLYGYTF
d_gene: TRBD1; v_gene: TRBV29-1; abundance: -; j_gene: TRBJ1-2; CDR3nt: TGCAGCGTTGGCGACAGGGGAAGTGGCTACACCTTC; CDR3aa: CSVGDRGSGYTF
d_gene: -; v_gene: TRBV4-1; abundance: -; j_gene: TRBJ2-2; CDR3nt: TGCGCCAGCAGCCAAGAGGAACGGGCCGGGGAGCTGTTTTTT; CDR3aa: CASSQEERAGELFF
d_gene: -; v_gene: TRBV30; abundance: -; j_gene: TRBJ1-2; CDR3nt: TGTGCCTGGAGTGCACAGGACTACTATGGCTACACCTTC; CDR3aa: CAWSAQDYYGYTF
d_gene: -; v_gene: TRBV7-2; abundance: -; j_gene: TRBJ1-6; CDR3nt: TGTGCCAGCAGCTTAAACCCGGGTAGTCATTCACCCCTCCACTTT; CDR3aa: CASSLNPGSHSPLHF
d_gene: TRBD1; v_gene: TRBV6-5; abundance: -; j_gene: TRBJ2-7; CDR3nt: TGTGCCAGCAGTTACGACAGGGAGAGCTCCTACGAGCAGTACTTC; CDR3aa: CASSYDRESSYEQYF
d_gene: -; v_gene: TRBV6-1; abundance: -; j_gene: TRBJ2-1; CDR3nt: TGTGCCAGCAGCGCGGGACGGAGCTCCTACAATGAGCAGTTCTTC; CDR3aa: CASSAGRSSYNEQFF
d_gene: TRBD2; v_gene: TRBV23-1; abundance: -; j_gene: TRBJ2-7; CDR3nt: TGCGCCAGCAGTCCCAGGGATCGGGAGGACGAGCAGTACTTC; CDR3aa: CASSPRDREDEQYF
d_gene: TRBD2; v_gene: TRBV7-2; abundance: -; j_gene: TRBJ2-7; CDR3nt: TGTGCCAGCAGCCTCACCCCGGGGGGGTCCTACGAGCAGTACTTC; CDR3aa: CASSLTPGGSYEQYF
d_gene: TRBD1; v_gene: TRBV29-1; abundance: few; j_gene: TRBJ1-2; CDR3nt: TGCAGCGTGGACAGGGGGACGGATGGCTACACCTTC; CDR3aa: CSVDRGTDGYTF
d_gene: -; v_gene: TRBV30; abundance: -; j_gene: TRBJ1-2; CDR3nt: TGTGCCTGGAGTCTGCGGTCAACCGGCTCTGTTTATGGCTACACCTTC; CDR3aa: CAWSLRSTGSVYGYTF
d_gene: -; v_gene: TRBV30; abundance: -; j_gene: TRBJ2-5; CDR3nt: TGTGCCTGGAGTGGTGGGGAGACCCAGTACTTC; CDR3aa: CAWSGGETQYF
d_gene: -; v_gene: TRBV27; abundance: few; j_gene: TRBJ2-2; CDR3nt: TGTGCCAGCAGTTTATTGGCGCGGGGGCCGACTACCGGGGAGCTGTTTTTT; CDR3aa: CASSLLARGPTTGELFF
d_gene: -; v_gene: TRBV19; abundance: -; j_gene: TRBJ2-4; CDR3nt: TGTGCCAGTAGCCCGCCCGGGGTCAAAAACATTCAGTACTTC; CDR3aa: CASSPPGVKNIQYF
d_gene: -; v_gene: TRBV25-1; abundance: -; j_gene: TRBJ2-2; CDR3nt: TGTGCCAGCAGTGAGTCGCAGACCGTCACCGGGGAGCTGTTTTTT; CDR3aa: CASSESQTVTGELFF
d_gene: -; v_gene: TRBV5-6; abundance: -; j_gene: TRBJ1-6; CDR3nt: TGTGCCAGCAGCTTAAGGGCCCACTCCTATAATTCACCCCTCCACTTT; CDR3aa: CASSLRAHSYNSPLHF
d_gene: -; v_gene: TRBV7-2; abundance: -; j_gene: TRBJ1-1; CDR3nt: TGTGCCAGCAGCTTAGGGGGCTCGTCTGAAGCTTTCTTT; CDR3aa: CASSLGGSSEAFF
d_gene: -; v_gene: TRBV4-3; abundance: -; j_gene: TRBJ1-6; CDR3nt: TGCGCCAGCAGCCAAGAGACCAATAATTCACCCCTCCACTTT; CDR3aa: CASSQETNNSPLHF
d_gene: -; v_gene: TRBV2; abundance: -; j_gene: TRBJ2-5; CDR3nt: TGTGCCAGCAGTAGAGAGACCCAGTACTTC; CDR3aa: CASSRETQYF
d_gene: -; v_gene: TRBV30; abundance: -; j_gene: TRBJ2-5; CDR3nt: TGTGCCTGGAGTTTCCGTCGGGGCGAGACCCAGTACTTC; CDR3aa: CAWSFRRGETQYF
d_gene: TRBD2; v_gene: TRBV29-1; abundance: -; j_gene: TRBJ2-3; CDR3nt: TGCAGCGTTGCCGGGGGGAACACAGATACGCAGTATTTT; CDR3aa: CSVAGGNTDTQYF
d_gene: TRBD1; v_gene: TRBV4-3; abundance: -; j_gene: TRBJ2-6; CDR3nt: TGCGCCAGCAGTCCTGGGACAGGGAATCCTGGGGCCAACGTCCTGACTTTC; CDR3aa: CASSPGTGNPGANVLTF
d_gene: TRBD1; v_gene: TRBV6-5; abundance: -; j_gene: TRBJ1-1; CDR3nt: TGTGCCAGCAGGCAGACACAGGGGAGGGGAACTGAAGCTTTCTTT; CDR3aa: CASRQTQGRGTEAFF
d_gene: -; v_gene: TRBV5-1; abundance: -; j_gene: TRBJ2-1; CDR3nt: TGCGCCAGCAGCTCGGGGACGCACAATGAGCAGTTCTTC; CDR3aa: CASSSGTHNEQFF
d_gene: -; v_gene: TRBV30; abundance: -; j_gene: TRBJ1-4; CDR3nt: TGTGCCTGGAGCCGGACCTTGAGCAGTGCAACTAATGAAAAACTGTTTTTT; CDR3aa: CAWSRTLSSATNEKLFF
d_gene: -; v_gene: TRBV10-3; abundance: -; j_gene: TRBJ2-3; CDR3nt: TGTGCCATCATCTTGGGGGCGTCAGATACGCAGTATTTT; CDR3aa: CAIILGASDTQYF